The clone carrying this T cell receptor beta chain was recorded many times. Its antigen is as yet unknown. The sample belongs to a study of early T cells in non-severe SARS-CoV-2 infection. On the study more broadly: The chains were unpaired, and the sequenced material was bulk RNA from unsorted whole blood. The study, taken as a whole, reports: Reliance on VDJdb matching favored anti-spike CD8 responses; private and CD4 specificities were missed.

As part of library construction, unique molecular identifiers were attached to individual cDNA molecules. One entry per CDR3 protein results from TCRdb running MiXCR on the 5' RACE reads. This table has roughly 100,000 distinct CDR3 sequences, roughly 15% appearing once. The trim removed 4 bases at V and 6 bases at J, leaving 9 bases unmatched. The CDR3 length is 16 residues. Germline CDR1 and CDR2: SGDLS and YYNGEE. Sequencing input: whole blood. The TCR sequence derives from an adult who was a healthcare worker with PCR-confirmed SARS-CoV-2 infection or an uninfected control (not recorded which). The rearrangement joins TRBV9 to TRBJ2-1, with 11 bases matching TRBD2. CDR3 residues: CASSKSGTSGGNEQFF. The CDR3, as DNA: TGTGCCAGCAGCAAATCCGGGACTAGCGGTGGCAATGAGCAGTTCTTC.